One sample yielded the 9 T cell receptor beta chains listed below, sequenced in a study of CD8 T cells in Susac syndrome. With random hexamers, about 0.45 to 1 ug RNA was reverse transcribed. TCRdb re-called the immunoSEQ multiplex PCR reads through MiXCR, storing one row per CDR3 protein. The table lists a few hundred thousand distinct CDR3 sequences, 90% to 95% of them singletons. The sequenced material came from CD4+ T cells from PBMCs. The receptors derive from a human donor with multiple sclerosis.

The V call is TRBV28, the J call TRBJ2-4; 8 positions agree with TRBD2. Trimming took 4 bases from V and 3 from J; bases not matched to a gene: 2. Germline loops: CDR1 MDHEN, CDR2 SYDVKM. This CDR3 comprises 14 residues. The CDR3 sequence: CASSSAGGKNIQYF. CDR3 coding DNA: TGTGCCAGCAGTTCCGCGGGGGGCAAAAACATTCAGTACTTC.

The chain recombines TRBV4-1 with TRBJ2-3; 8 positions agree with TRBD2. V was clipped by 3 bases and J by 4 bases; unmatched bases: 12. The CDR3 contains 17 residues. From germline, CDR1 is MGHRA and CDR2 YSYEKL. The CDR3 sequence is CASSHAGSGSWADTQYF. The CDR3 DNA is TGCGCCAGCAGCCATGCCGGGAGCGGGAGTTGGGCAGATACGCAGTATTTT.

The CDR3 spells CASRLDGGSYNSPLHF. The DNA of the CDR3 is TGCGCCAGCAGACTCGACGGGGGCTCCTATAATTCACCCCTCCACTTT. V usage is TRBV5-1 and J usage is TRBJ1-6; D perhaps matches TRBD1 (5 bases). The germline CDR1 and CDR2 sequences are SGHRS and YFSETQ. CDR3 length equals 16 residues. The V gene lost 5 bases and the J gene lost 0 bases, with 12 bases spanning the gap.

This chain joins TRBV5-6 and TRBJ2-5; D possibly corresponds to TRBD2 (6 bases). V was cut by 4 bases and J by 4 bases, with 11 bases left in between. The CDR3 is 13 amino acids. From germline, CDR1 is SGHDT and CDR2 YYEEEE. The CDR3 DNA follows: TGTGCCAGCAGCGCCGGGAGACGAGAGACCCAGTACTTC. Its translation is CASSAGRRETQYF. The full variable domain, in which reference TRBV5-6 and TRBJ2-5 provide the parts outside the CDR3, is DAGVTQSPTHLIKTRGQQVTLRCSPKSGHDTVSWYQQALGQGPQFIFQYYEEEERQRGNFPDRFSGHQFPNYSSELNVNALLLGDSALYLCASSAGRRETQYFGPGTRLLVL.

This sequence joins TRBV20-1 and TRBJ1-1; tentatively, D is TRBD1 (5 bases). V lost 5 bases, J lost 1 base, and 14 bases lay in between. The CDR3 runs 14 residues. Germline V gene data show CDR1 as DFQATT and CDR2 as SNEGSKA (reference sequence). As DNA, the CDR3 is TGCAGTGCTCCCGCTGGGGGGAGGAACACTGAAGCTTTCTTT. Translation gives CSAPAGGRNTEAFF.

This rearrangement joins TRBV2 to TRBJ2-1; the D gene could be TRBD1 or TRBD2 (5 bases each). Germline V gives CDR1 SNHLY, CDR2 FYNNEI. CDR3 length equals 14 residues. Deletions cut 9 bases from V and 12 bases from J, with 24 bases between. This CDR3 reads CASKTGPSRSWQFF. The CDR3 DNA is TGTGCCAGTAAAACGGGACCATCGAGGTCATGGCAGTTCTTC.

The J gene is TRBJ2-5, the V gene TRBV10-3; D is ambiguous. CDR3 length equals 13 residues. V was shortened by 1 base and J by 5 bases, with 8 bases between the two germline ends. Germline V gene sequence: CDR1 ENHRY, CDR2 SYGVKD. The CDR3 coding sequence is TGTGCCATCAGTGAGTTACCGGGCGAGACCCAGTACTTC. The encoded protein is CAISELPGETQYF.

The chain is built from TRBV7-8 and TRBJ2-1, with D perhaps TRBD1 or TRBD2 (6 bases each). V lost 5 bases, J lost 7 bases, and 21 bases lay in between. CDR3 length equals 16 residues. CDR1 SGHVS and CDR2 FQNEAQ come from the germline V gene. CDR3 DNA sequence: TGTGCCAGCAGCCAGGGATGGGGGGACAACAGGAATGAGCAGTTCTTC. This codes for CASSQGWGDNRNEQFF.

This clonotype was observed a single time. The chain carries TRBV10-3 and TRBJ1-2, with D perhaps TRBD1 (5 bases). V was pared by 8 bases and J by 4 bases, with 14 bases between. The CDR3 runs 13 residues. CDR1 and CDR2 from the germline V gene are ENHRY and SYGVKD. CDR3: CAIVRGDGYGYTF. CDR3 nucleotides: TGTGCCATCGTGAGGGGCGACGGCTATGGCTACACCTTC.